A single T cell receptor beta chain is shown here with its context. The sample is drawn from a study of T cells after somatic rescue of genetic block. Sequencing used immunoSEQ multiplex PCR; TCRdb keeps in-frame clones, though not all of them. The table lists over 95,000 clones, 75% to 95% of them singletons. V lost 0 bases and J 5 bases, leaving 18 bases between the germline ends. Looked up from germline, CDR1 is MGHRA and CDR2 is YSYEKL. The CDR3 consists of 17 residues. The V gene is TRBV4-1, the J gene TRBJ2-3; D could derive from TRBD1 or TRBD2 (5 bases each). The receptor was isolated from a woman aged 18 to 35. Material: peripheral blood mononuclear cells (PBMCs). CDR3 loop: CASSQDLGTSGRDTQYF. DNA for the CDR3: TGCGCCAGCAGCCAAGATCTGGGGACGTCGGGGAGAGATACGCAGTATTTT.